This T cell receptor (beta chain) was recorded in a study of shared clonotypes between healthy human individuals. Regarding the study as a whole: Larger estimated richness was generally recorded for naive subsets relative to memory subsets.

CD8 cells classed as naive were CD45RO-negative and positively selected for CCR7, excluding terminally differentiated effector memory CD45RA+ cells. Details on this clone: As yet, its antigen is unknown.

The protocol was immunoSEQ multiplex PCR, while the TCRdb copy is restricted to in-frame clones and leaves out a portion. This sample has about 2,100,000 clones, with about 93% found just once. Sequences were obtained from naive CD8+ T cells from PBMCs. The receptor was isolated from a man aged 18-30 years in good health. Some clones in this sample may be carry-over from other donors' samples.

The CDR3 sequence is CASSPLATYNEQFF. CDR3 DNA: TGTGCCAGCAGTCCACTAGCAACCTACAATGAGCAGTTCTTC. V and J are TRBV27 and TRBJ2-1; D is perhaps TRBD2 (6 bases). V was trimmed by 5 bases and J by 2 bases, leaving 10 bases between them. The CDR3 length is 14 residues. In germline, CDR1 is MNHEY, CDR2 SMNVEV (reference sequence).